The T cell receptor (beta chain) described here comes from a study of CD8 T cells in acute hepatitis C reinfection. Study-wide points: Exact CDR3 sharing with other epitopes was rare, possibly method-limited. TRBV04 and TRBV06 were preferentially used in all groups, not explained by naive pool overrepresentation.

The time point was: naive CD8 control sorted from an acute-time-point sample. Worth noting for this clone: Its antigen is as yet unknown.

Germline CDR1 LNHDA, CDR2 SQIVND (reference sequence). This CDR3 is built from 13 residues. V was cut by 3 bases and J by 6 bases, with 8 bases left in between. Using immunoSEQ multiplex PCR, the repertoire was profiled, and TCRdb retains in-frame clones only, with some absent. Altogether 30,000 to 45,000 clones are present, 80% to 90% being singletons, with the ten largest covering over 9.5%. Input material: naive CD8+ T cells from PBMCs. The sequence derives from a woman between 18 and 30 years old who spontaneously cleared hepatitis C infection. The chain employs TRBV19 and TRBJ2-2; no reliable D call. The CDR3 loop reads CASSMFESGELFF. The DNA for the CDR3 is TGTGCCAGTAGTATGTTCGAATCCGGGGAGCTGTTTTTT.